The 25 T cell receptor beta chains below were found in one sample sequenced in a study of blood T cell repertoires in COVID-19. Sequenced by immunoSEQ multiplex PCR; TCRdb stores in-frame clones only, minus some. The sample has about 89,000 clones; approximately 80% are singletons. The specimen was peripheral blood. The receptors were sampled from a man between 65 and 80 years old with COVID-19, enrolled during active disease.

CDR3 coding DNA: TGTGCCAGCAGTTTTGACGGGAGGTGGACTGAAGCTTTCTTT. Translation gives CASSFDGRWTEAFF. The chain has TRBV7-2 and TRBJ1-1; D not certain. Trimming stripped 6 bases from V and 5 bases from J, with 16 bases between. This CDR3 comprises 14 residues. Germline V CDR1 and CDR2: SGHTA, FQGNSA.

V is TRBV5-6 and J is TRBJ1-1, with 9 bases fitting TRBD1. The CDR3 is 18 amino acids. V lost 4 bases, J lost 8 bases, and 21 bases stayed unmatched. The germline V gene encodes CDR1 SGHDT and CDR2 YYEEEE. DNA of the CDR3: TGTGCCAGCAGCCCAGTGGCGTCCGGGACAGGGACTATAGGCGAAGCTTTCTTT. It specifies CASSPVASGTGTIGEAFF.

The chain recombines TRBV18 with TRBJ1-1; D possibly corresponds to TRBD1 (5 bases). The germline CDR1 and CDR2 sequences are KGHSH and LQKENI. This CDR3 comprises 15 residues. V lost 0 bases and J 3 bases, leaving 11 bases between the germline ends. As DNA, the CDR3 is TGTGCCAGCTCACCACCGGCGGGAGGGGACACTGAAGCTTTCTTT. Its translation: CASSPPAGGDTEAFF.

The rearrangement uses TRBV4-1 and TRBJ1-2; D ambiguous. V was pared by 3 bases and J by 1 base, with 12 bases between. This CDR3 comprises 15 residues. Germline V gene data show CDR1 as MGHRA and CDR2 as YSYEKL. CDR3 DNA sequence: TGCGCCAGCAGCCAGAGGGCCATCCTTAACTATGGCTACACCTTC. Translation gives CASSQRAILNYGYTF.

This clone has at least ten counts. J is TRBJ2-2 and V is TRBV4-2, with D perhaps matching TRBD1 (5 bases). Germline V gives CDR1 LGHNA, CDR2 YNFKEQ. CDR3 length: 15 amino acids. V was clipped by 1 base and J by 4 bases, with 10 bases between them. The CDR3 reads CASSQVGQGTGELFF. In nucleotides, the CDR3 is TGTGCCAGCAGCCAAGTGGGGCAGGGCACCGGGGAGCTGTTTTTT.

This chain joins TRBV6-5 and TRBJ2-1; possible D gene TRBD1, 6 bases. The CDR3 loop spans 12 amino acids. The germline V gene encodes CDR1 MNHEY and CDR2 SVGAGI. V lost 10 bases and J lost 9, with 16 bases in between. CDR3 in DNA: TGTGCCACCGCTGGGGGCGTACGTGAGCAGTTCTTC. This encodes CATAGGVREQFF.

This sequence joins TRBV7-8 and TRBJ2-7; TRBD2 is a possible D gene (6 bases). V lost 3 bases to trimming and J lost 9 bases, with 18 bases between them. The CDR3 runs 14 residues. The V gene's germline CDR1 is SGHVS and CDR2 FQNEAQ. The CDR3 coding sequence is TGTGCCAGCAGCTTTCTCGGAGGGTATCTAGGGCAGTACTTC. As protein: CASSFLGGYLGQYF.

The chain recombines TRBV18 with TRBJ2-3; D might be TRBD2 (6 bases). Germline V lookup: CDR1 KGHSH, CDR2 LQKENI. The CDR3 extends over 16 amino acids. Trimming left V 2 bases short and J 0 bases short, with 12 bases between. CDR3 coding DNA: TGTGCCAGCTCACCAAAGGCGGGAACTAGCACAGATACGCAGTATTTT. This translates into CASSPKAGTSTDTQYF.

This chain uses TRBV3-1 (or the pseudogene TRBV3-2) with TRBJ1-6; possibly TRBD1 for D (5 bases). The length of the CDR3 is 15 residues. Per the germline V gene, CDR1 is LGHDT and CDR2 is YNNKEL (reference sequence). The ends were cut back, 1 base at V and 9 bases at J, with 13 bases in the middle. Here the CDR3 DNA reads TGTGCCAGCAGCCAAGGTTCCCAGGGCGGTTCACCCCTCCACTTT. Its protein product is CASSQGSQGGSPLHF.

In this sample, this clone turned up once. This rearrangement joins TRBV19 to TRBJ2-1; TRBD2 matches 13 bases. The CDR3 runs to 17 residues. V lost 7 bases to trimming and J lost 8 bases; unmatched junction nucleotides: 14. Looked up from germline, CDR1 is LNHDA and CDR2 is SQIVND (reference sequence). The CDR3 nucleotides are TGTGCCAGTACCCCTGGGACTAGCGGGAATCCCTCCGATGAGCAGTTCTTC. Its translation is CASTPGTSGNPSDEQFF.

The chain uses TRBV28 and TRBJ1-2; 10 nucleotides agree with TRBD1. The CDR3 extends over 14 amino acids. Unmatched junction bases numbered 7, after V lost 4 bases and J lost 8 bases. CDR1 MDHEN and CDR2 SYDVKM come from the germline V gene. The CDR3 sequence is CASSSGTGVKGYTF. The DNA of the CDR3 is TGTGCCAGCAGTTCGGGGACAGGGGTGAAGGGCTACACCTTC.

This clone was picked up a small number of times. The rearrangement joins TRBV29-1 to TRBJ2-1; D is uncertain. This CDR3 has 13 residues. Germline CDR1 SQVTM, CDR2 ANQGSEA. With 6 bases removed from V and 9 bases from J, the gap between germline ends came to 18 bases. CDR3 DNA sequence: TGCAGCGTGATCGCTTCGGCCGCAGGTGAGCAGTTCTTC. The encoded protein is CSVIASAAGEQFF.

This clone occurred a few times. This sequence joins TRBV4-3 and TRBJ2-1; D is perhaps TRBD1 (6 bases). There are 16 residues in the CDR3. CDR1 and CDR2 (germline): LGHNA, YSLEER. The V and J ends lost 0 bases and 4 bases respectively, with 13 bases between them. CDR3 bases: TGCGCCAGCAGCCAAGATGAGGGGGACGTATACAATGAGCAGTTCTTC. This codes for CASSQDEGDVYNEQFF.

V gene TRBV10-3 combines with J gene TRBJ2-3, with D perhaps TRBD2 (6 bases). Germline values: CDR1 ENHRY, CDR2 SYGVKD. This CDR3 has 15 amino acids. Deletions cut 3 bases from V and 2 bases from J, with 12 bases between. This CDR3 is CAISDGDSNTDTQYF. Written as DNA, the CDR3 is TGTGCCATCAGTGATGGGGACTCTAACACAGATACGCAGTATTTT.

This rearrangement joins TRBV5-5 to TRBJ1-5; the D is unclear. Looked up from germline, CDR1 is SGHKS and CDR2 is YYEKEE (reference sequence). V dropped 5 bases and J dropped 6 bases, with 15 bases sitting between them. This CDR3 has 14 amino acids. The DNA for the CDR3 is TGTGCCAGCAGTCCAGTGGAGGTAGGTCAGCCCCAGCATTTT. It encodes CASSPVEVGQPQHF. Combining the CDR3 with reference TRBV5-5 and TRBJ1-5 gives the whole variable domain DAGVTQSPTHLIKTRGQQVTLRCSPISGHKSVSWYQQVLGQGPQFIFQYYEKEERGRGNFPDRFSARQFPNYSSELNVNALLLGDSALYLCASSPVEVGQPQHFGDGTRLSIL.

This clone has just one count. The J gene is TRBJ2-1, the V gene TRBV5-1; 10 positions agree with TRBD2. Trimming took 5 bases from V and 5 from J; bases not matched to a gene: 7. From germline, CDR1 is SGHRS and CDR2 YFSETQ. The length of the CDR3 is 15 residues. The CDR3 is CASRFSGTSDNEQFF. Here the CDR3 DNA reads TGCGCCAGCAGGTTCTCCGGGACTAGCGACAATGAGCAGTTCTTC.

This chain's CDR3 is CASKGTGSEQYF. Here the CDR3 DNA reads TGTGCCAGCAAGGGGACAGGGAGCGAGCAGTACTTC. This sequence joins TRBV7-2 and TRBJ2-7; 9 nucleotides agree with TRBD1. In germline, CDR1 is SGHTA, CDR2 FQGNSA. The CDR3 runs 12 residues. The V and J ends lost 7 bases and 6 bases, in that order; junction bases with no gene match: 4.

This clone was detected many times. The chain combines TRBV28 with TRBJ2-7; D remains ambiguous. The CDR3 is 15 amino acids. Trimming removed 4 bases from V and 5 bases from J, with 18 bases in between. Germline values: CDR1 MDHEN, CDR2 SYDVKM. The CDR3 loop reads CASSSFTQNIDEQYF. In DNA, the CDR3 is TGTGCCAGCAGTTCATTTACACAAAACATCGACGAGCAGTACTTC.

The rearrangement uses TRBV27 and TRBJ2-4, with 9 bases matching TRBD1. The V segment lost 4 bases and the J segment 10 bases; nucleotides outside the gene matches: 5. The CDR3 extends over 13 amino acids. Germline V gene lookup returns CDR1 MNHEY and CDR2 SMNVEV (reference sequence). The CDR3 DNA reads TGTGCCAGCAGTTCGACAGGGGGATCAATTCAGTACTTC. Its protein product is CASSSTGGSIQYF.

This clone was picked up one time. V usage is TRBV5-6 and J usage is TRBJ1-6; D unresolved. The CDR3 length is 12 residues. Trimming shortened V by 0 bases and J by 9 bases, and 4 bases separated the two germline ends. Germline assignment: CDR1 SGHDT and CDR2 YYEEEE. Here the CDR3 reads CASSLVSSPLHF. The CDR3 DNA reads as TGTGCCAGCAGCTTGGTTAGTTCACCCCTCCACTTT.

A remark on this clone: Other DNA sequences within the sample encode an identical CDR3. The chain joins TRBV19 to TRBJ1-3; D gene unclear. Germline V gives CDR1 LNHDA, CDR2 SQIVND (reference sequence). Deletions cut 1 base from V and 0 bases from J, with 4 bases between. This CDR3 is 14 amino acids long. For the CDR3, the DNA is TGTGCCAGTAGTATAGGAGGCTCTGGAAACACCATATATTTT. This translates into CASSIGGSGNTIYF.

The DNA of the CDR3 is TGTGCCAGCAGCTTATCTCCGACATTCTCCTACGAGCAGTACTTC. This codes for CASSLSPTFSYEQYF. This chain connects TRBV7-2 to TRBJ2-7; D gene uncertain. CDR1 and CDR2 (germline): SGHTA, FQGNSA. V was cut by 2 bases and J by 0 bases, with 11 bases left in between. CDR3 length: 15 amino acids. Combining the CDR3 with reference TRBV7-2 and TRBJ2-7 gives the whole variable domain GAGVSQSPSNKVTEKGKDVELRCDPISGHTALYWYRQSLGQGLEFLIYFQGNSAPDKSGLPSDRFSAERTGGSVSTLTIQRTQQEDSAVYLCASSLSPTFSYEQYFGPGTRLTVT.

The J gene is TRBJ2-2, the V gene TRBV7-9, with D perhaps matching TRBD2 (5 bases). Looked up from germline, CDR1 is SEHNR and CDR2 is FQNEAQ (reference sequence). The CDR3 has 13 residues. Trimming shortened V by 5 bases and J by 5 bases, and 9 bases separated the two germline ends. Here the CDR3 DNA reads TGTGCCAGCAGCCCCGAGGGAACCGGGGAGCTGTTTTTT. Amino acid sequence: CASSPEGTGELFF.

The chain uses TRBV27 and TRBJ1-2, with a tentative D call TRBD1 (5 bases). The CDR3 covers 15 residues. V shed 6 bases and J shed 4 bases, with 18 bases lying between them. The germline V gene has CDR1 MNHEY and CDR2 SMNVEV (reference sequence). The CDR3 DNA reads TGTGCCAGCAGCCCTTCTTGGGGGGGAAGCTATGGCTACACCTTC. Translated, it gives CASSPSWGGSYGYTF.

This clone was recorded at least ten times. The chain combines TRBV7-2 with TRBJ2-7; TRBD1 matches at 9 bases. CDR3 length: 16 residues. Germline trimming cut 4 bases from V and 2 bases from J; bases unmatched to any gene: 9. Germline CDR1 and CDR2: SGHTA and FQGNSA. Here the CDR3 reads CASSWVAGTGPYEQYF. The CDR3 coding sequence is TGTGCCAGCAGCTGGGTCGCCGGGACAGGGCCCTACGAGCAGTACTTC.